This TCR beta chain was identified in a study of Ad26.COV2.S vaccination and SARS-CoV-2 variants. Study-wide context: Once, or twice with 56 days between doses, Ad26.COV2.S was given intramuscularly.

Germline loops: CDR1 MNHEY, CDR2 SVGEGT. Trimming shortened V by 0 bases and J by 2 bases, and 4 bases separated the two germline ends. This CDR3 is built from 13 residues. As for this clone: At the DNA level, this CDR3 is encoded by other sequences in the same sample as well.

This sample's treatment: around 19 received Ad26.COV2.S at low or high dose, single or two shots; about 5 received placebo; per-sample allocation not given. The samples date from day 63 after the first vaccine or placebo injection. Sequencing used immunoSEQ multiplex PCR; TCRdb keeps in-frame clones, though not all of them. Among about 420,000 clones listed, roughly 90% were seen once. Here the sequenced sample was peripheral blood, taken in a trial of Ad26.COV2.S vaccine versus placebo. V gene TRBV6-2 or TRBV6-3 combines with J gene TRBJ1-1; D is ambiguous. The TCR was taken from a person aged 18 to 59 who received the Ad26.COV2.S COVID-19 vaccine or a placebo. The CDR3 nucleotides are TGTGCCAGCAGTTACTCAGTCAACACTGAAGCTTTCTTT. Amino acids: CASSYSVNTEAFF.